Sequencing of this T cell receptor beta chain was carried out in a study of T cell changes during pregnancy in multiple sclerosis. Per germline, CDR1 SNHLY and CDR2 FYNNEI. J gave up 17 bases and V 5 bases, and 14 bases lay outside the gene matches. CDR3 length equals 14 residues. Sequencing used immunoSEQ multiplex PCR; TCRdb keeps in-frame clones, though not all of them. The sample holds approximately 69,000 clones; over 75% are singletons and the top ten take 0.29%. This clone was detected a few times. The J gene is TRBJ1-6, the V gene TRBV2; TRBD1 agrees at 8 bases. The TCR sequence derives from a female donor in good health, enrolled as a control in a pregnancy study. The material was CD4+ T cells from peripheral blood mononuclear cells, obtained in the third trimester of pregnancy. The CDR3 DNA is TGTGCCAGCAGTCCCCCCGGGACAGGTCGTGGGATCCACTTT. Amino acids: CASSPPGTGRGIHF.